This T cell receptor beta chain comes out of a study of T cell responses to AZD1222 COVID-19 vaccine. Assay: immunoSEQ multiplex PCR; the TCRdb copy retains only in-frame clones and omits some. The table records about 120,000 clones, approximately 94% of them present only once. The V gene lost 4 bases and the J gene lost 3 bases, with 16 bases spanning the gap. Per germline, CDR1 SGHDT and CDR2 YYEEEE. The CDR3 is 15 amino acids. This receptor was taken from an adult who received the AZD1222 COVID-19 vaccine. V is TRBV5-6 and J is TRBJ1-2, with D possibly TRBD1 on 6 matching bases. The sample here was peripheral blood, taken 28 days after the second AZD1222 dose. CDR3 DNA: TGTGCCAGCAGCCCCACCCCCAGGGGCTACTATGGCTACACCTTC. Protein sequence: CASSPTPRGYYGYTF.